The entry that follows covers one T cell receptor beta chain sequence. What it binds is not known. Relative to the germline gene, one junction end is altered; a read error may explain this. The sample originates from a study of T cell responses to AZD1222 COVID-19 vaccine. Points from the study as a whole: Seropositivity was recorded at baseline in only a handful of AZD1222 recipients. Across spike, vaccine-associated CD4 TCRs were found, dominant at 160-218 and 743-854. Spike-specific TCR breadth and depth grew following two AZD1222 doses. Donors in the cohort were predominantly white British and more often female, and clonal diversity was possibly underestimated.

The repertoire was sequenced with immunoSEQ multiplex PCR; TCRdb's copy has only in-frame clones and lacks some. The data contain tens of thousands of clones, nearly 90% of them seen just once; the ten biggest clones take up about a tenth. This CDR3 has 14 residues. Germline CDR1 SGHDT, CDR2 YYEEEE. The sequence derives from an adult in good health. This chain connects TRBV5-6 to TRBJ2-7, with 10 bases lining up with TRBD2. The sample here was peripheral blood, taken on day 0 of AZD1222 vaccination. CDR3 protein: CASSFGGSSGSHFF. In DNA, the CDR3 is TGTGCCAGCAGCTTCGGCGGATCTAGCGGGAGTCATTTTTTT.